This T cell receptor beta chain emerged from a study of T-cell memory formation after mild COVID-19. The study, taken as a whole, reports: Pre-infection memory showed some responding clones, and this suggested that cross-reactive memory joined. CD8+ contracting clones occupied EMRA, while CD4+ ones occupied mainly CM and EM.

There are 11 residues in the CDR3. Between the trimmed V and J ends, which lost 0 bases and 13 bases, there was a span of 12 bases. Germline CDR1 DFQATT, CDR2 SNEGSKA (reference sequence). Remarks on this clonotype: Its antigen remains unknown.

TCRdb reprocessed the 5' RACE reads with MiXCR, giving one entry per CDR3 protein. The sample includes around 300,000 distinct CDR3 sequences, about 13% of them seen just once. The sequenced sample was PBMCs or a T cell subset sorted from them (not recorded which). This receptor was obtained from a man aged 18 to 29 who had mild COVID-19 (a few samples of this study predate the infection). Cell type and time point are not known. This chain joins TRBV20-1 and TRBJ1-2; D gene unclear. CDR3 sequence: CSARDTGSSTF. The CDR3 bases are TGCAGTGCTAGAGACACGGGGTCCTCCACCTTC.